A selection of T cell receptor beta chains follows, all from one sample in a study of blood T cells in healthy people across ages. MiXCR, applied by TCRdb to the 5' RACE reads, yields one record per CDR3 protein. The table records 550,000 to 800,000 distinct CDR3 sequences, about a third of them present only once. Sequenced: blood. The receptors come from a woman older than 75 in good health. Both conserved end residues are part of each CDR3. A D gene is named only where the DNA matches it firmly. Clone sizes are given selectively: once, few, many, or a class where the clone is expanded.

v_call,j_call,clone_size,d_call,cdr3_aa,cdr3_nt
TRBV7-2,TRBJ2-1,.,TRBD2,CASSGRGAGDYNEQFF,TGTGCCAGCAGTGGCCGAGGAGCGGGAGACTACAATGAGCAGTTCTTC
TRBV27,TRBJ1-2,.,.,CASSLSGGTTGYTF,TGTGCCAGCAGTTTATCGGGGGGGACAACTGGCTACACCTTC
TRBV11-2,TRBJ1-1,few,.,CASIRGEGVTEAFF,TGTGCCAGCATTCGAGGGGAGGGGGTGACTGAAGCTTTCTTT
TRBV5-1,TRBJ2-1,many,.,CASSLALGPGGYNEQFF,TGCGCCAGCAGCTTGGCCTTGGGGCCTGGGGGCTACAATGAGCAGTTCTTC
TRBV5-6,TRBJ2-3,many,.,CASSLATNTGTDTQYF,TGTGCCAGCAGCTTGGCGACTAACACAGGGACAGATACGCAGTATTTT
TRBV27,TRBJ1-2,few,.,CASRRDGNYGYTF,TGTGCCAGCAGGCGGGACGGTAACTATGGCTACACCTTC
TRBV27,TRBJ1-2,.,TRBD1,CASSRVTGVNYGHTF,TGTGCCAGCAGTCGGGTTACAGGGGTCAACTATGGCCACACCTTC
TRBV9,TRBJ2-3,many,.,CASSMGVEDTQYF,TGTGCCAGCAGTATGGGGGTTGAAGATACGCAGTATTTT
TRBV7-2,TRBJ2-5,.,.,CASTPGGQGQETQYF,TGTGCCAGCACCCCCGGGGGCCAGGGTCAAGAGACCCAGTACTTC
TRBV6-1,TRBJ2-5,many,.,CASSAGRNAVQETQYF,TGTGCCAGCAGTGCCGGAAGAAATGCAGTACAAGAGACCCAGTACTTC
TRBV5-1,TRBJ2-3,few,TRBD1,CASSAGQGIADTQYF,TGCGCCAGCAGTGCGGGACAGGGGATAGCAGATACGCAGTATTTT
TRBV6-5,TRBJ2-7,many,.,CASSTPLISGYEQYF,TGTGCCAGCAGTACCCCATTGATCAGCGGGTACGAGCAGTACTTC
TRBV20-1,TRBJ2-3,few,TRBD1,CSARSMGTGKVSSTDTQYF,TGCAGTGCTAGGTCGATGGGGACAGGGAAAGTTTCTAGCACAGATACGCAGTATTTT
TRBV7-2,TRBJ2-3,.,TRBD1,CASSWRQGADTQYF,TGTGCCAGCAGCTGGAGACAGGGTGCAGATACGCAGTATTTT
TRBV12-3/TRBV12-4,TRBJ2-3,many,TRBD1,CASSPGQEPTDTQYF,TGTGCCAGCAGCCCGGGACAGGAGCCCACAGATACGCAGTATTTT
TRBV30,TRBJ1-2,.,.,CAHGLITYGYTF,TGTGCCCATGGTTTGATCACCTATGGCTACACCTTC
TRBV18,TRBJ1-2,few,.,CASSPPHRRTEGYTF,TGTGCCAGCTCACCACCGCACAGGCGGACAGAGGGCTACACCTTC
TRBV7-7,TRBJ2-7,many,.,CASSLANSGEQYF,TGTGCTAGCAGCTTAGCGAATTCGGGCGAGCAGTACTTC
TRBV7-3,TRBJ2-2,few,TRBD2,CASSLIGGVRTGELFF,TGTGCCAGCAGCTTAATCGGGGGGGTACGGACCGGGGAGCTGTTTTTT
TRBV7-8,TRBJ2-4,.,.,CASSLETALAKNIQYF,TGTGCCAGCAGCTTAGAGACGGCTCTAGCCAAAAACATTCAGTACTTC
TRBV20-1,TRBJ1-2,many,.,CSARVGGQTYGYTF,TGCAGTGCTAGAGTCGGAGGGCAAACCTATGGCTACACCTTC
TRBV7-2,TRBJ2-3,many,.,CASSSQGSTDTQYF,TGTGCCAGCAGCTCACAGGGCAGCACAGATACGCAGTATTTT
TRBV5-1,TRBJ2-4,many,.,CASSLVPRLGKNIQYF,TGCGCCAGCAGCTTGGTTCCCCGGTTGGGCAAAAACATTCAGTACTTC
TRBV20-1,TRBJ2-1,many,TRBD1,CSASSHRGSLENEQFF,TGCAGTGCTAGTTCTCACAGGGGTTCTCTTGAGAATGAGCAGTTCTTC
TRBV19,TRBJ1-2,.,.,CASSTLQDYGYTF,TGTGCCAGTAGTACCCTACAGGACTATGGCTACACCTTC
TRBV30,TRBJ1-5,many,TRBD1,CASPGGESQPQHF,TGTGCCTCCCCAGGGGGAGAGAGTCAGCCCCAGCATTTT
TRBV7-3,TRBJ1-1,few,.,CASATRARGTEAFF,TGTGCCAGCGCGACACGAGCGAGGGGTACTGAAGCTTTCTTT
TRBV4-1,TRBJ2-3,few,.,CASSQELLRDMQYF,TGCGCCAGCAGCCAAGAACTACTCCGGGATATGCAGTATTTT